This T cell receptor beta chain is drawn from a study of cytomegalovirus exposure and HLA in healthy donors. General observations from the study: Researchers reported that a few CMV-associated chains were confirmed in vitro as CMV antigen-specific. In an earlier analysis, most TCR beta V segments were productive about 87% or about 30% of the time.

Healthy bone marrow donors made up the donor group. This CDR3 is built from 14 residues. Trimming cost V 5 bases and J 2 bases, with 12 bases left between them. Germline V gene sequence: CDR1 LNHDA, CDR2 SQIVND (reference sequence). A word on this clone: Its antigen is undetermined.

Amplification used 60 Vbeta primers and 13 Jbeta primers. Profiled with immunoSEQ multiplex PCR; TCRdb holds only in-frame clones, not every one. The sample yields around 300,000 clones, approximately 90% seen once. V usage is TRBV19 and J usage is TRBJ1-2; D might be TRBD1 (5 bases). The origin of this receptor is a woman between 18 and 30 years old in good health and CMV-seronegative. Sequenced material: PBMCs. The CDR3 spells CASSLRDSNYGYTF. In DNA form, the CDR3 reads TGTGCCAGTAGTCTCAGGGATTCCAACTATGGCTACACCTTC. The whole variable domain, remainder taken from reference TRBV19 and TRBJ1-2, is DGGITQSPKYLFRKEGQNVTLSCEQNLNHDAMYWYRQDPGQGLRLIYYSQIVNDFQKGDIAEGYSVSREKKESFPLTVTSAQKNPTAFYLCASSLRDSNYGYTFGSGTRLTVV.